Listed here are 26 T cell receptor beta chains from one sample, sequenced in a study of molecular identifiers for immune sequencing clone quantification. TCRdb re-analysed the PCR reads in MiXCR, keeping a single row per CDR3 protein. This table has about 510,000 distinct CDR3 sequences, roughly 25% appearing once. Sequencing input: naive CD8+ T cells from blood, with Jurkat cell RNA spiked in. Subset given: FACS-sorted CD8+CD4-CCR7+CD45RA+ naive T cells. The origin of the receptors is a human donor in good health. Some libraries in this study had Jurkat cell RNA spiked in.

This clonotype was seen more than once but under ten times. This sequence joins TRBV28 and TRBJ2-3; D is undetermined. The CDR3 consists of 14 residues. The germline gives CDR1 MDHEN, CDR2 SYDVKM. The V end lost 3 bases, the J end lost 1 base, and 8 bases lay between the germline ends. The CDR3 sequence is CASSFLDGTDTQYF. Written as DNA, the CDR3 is TGTGCCAGCAGTTTTCTAGACGGCACAGATACGCAGTATTTT.

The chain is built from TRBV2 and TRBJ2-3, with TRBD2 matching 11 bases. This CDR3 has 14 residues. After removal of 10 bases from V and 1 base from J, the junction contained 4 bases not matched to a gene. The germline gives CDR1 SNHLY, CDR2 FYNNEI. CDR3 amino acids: CANWGLAGTDTQYF. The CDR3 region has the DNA TGTGCCAACTGGGGACTAGCGGGCACAGATACGCAGTATTTT.

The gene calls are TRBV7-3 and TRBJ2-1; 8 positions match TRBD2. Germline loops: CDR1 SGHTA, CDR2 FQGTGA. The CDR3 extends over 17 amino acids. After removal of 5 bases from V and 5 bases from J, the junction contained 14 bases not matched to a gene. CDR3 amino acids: CASSQLAPGGIDNEQFF. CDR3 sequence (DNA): TGTGCCAGCAGCCAACTAGCTCCGGGAGGGATAGACAATGAGCAGTTCTTC. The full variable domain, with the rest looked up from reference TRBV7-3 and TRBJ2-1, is GAGVSQTPSNKVTEKGKYVELRCDPISGHTALYWYRQSLGQGPEFLIYFQGTGAADDSGLPNDRFFAVRPEGSVSTLKIQRTERGDSAVYLCASSQLAPGGIDNEQFFGPGTRLTVL.

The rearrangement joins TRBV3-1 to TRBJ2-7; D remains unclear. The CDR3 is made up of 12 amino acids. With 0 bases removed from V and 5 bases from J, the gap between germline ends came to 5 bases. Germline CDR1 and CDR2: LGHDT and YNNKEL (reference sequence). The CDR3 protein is CASSQEGHEQYF. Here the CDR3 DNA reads TGTGCCAGCAGCCAAGAAGGACACGAGCAGTACTTC.

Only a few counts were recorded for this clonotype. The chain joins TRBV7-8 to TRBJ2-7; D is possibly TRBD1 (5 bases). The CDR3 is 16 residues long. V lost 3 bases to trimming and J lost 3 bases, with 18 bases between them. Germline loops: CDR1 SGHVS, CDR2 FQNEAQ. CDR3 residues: CASSLTVGQGGYEQYF. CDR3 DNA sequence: TGTGCCAGCAGCTTGACGGTCGGTCAGGGTGGCTACGAGCAGTACTTC. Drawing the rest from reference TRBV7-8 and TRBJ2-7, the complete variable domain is GAGVSQSPRYKVAKRGQDVALRCDPISGHVSLFWYQQALGQGPEFLTYFQNEAQLDKSGLPSDRFFAERPEGSVSTLKIQRTQQEDSAVYLCASSLTVGQGGYEQYFGPGTRLTVT.

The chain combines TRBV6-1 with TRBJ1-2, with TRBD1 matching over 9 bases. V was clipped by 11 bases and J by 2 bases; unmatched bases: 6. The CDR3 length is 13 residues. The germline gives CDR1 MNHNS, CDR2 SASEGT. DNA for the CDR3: TGTGCCGGCTGGGACAGGGAGAACTATGGCTACACCTTC. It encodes CAGWDRENYGYTF.

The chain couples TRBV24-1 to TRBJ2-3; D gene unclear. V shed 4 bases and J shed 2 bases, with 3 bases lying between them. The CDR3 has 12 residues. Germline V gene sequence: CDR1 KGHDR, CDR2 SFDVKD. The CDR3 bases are TGTGCCACCAGTGACAACACAGATACGCAGTATTTT. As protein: CATSDNTDTQYF.

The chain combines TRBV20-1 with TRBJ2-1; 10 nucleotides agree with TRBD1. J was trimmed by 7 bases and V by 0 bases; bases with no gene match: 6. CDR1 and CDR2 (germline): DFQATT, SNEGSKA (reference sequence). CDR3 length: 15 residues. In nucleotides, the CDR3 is TGCAGTGCTAGAGATTGGGACAGGGGTGGTAATGAGCAGTTCTTC. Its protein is CSARDWDRGGNEQFF.

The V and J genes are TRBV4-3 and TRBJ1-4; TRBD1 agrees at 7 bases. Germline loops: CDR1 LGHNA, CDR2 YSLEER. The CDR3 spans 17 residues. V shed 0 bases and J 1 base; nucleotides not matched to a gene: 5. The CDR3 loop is CASSQDSAGGTNEKLFF. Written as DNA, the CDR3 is TGCGCCAGCAGCCAAGATTCGGCAGGGGGAACTAATGAAAAACTGTTTTTT.

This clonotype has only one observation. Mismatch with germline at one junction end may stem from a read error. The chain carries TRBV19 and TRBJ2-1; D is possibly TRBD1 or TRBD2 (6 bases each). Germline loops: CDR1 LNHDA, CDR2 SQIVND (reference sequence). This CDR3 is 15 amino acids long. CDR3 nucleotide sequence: TGTGCCAGTAGTATCGTCGGGGGCTCCTACAATGAGAAGTTCTTC. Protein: CASSIVGGSYNEKFF. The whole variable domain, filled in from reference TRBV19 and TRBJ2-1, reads DGGITQSPKYLFRKEGQNVTLSCEQNLNHDAMYWYRQDPGQGLRLIYYSQIVNDFQKGDIAEGYSVSREKKESFPLTVTSAQKNPTAFYLCASSIVGGSYNEKFFGPGTRLTVL.

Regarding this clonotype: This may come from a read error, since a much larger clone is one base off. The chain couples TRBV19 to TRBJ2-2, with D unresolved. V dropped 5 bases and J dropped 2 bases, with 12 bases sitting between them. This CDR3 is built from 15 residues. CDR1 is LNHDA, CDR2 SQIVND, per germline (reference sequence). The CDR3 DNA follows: TGTGCCAGTAGTGCGGCTAACGGAAACACCGGGGAGCTGTTTTTT. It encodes CASSAANGNTGELFF.

The CDR3 reads CASSSGPGEQFF. Here the CDR3 DNA reads TGTGCCAGTAGTAGCGGTCCGGGTGAGCAGTTCTTC. The V and J genes are TRBV19 and TRBJ2-1; D remains ambiguous. There are 12 residues in the CDR3. Germline V gene lookup returns CDR1 LNHDA and CDR2 SQIVND (reference sequence). V lost 4 bases and J lost 9, with 10 bases in between.

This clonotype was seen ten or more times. This CDR3 reads CASSLLLGVQQETQYF. CDR3 nucleotide sequence: TGTGCCAGCAGCTTACTTCTCGGGGTACAACAAGAGACCCAGTACTTC. The chain links TRBV7-9 to TRBJ2-5; TRBD2 is a possible D gene (5 bases). The germline gives CDR1 SEHNR, CDR2 FQNEAQ (reference sequence). V lost 2 bases, J lost 2 bases, and 15 bases lay in between. CDR3 length: 16 residues.

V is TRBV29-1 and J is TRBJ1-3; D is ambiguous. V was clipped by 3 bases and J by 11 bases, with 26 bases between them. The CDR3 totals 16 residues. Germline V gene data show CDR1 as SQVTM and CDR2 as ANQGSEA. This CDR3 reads CSVEGDGDRSGPPIYF. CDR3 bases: TGCAGCGTTGAGGGTGACGGGGATCGATCTGGACCCCCCATATATTTT.

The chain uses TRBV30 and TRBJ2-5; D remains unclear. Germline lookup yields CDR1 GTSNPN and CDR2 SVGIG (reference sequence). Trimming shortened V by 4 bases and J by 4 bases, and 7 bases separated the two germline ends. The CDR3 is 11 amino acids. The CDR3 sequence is CAWKYRETQYF. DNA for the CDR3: TGTGCCTGGAAGTACCGAGAGACCCAGTACTTC.

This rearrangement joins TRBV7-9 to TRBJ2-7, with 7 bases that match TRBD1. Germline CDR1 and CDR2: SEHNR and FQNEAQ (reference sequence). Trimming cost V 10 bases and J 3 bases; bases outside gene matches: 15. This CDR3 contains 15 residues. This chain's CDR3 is CATDVLWDRSYEQYF. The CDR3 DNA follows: TGTGCCACCGACGTTTTATGGGACAGAAGCTACGAGCAGTACTTC.

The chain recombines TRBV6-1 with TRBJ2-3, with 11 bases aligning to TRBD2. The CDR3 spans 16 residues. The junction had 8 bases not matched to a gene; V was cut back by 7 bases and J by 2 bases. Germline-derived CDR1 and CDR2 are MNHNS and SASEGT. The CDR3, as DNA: TGTGCCAGCACCTTCCCGGGACTAGCGGTCACAGATACGCAGTATTTT. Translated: CASTFPGLAVTDTQYF.

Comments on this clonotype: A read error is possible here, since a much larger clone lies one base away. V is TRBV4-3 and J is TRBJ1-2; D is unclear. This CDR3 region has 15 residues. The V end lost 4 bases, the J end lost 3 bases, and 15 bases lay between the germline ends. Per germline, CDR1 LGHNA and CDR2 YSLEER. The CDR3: CASSLTSAGDYGYTF. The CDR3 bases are TGCGCCAGCAGCCTTACTTCGGCAGGAGACTATGGCTACACCTTC.

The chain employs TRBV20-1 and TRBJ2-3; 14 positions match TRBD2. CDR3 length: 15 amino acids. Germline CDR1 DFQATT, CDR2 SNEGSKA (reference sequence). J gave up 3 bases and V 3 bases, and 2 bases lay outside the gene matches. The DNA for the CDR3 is TGCAGTGCTAGGCGGACTAGCGGGGGGACAGATACGCAGTATTTT. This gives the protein CSARRTSGGTDTQYF.

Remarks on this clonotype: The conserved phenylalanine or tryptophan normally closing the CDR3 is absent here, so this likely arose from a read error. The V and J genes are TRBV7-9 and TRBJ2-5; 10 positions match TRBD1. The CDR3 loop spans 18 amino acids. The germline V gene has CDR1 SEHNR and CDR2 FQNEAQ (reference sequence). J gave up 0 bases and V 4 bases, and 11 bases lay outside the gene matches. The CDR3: CASSYTSGTGVYQETQYL. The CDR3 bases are TGTGCCAGCAGCTATACTTCCGGGACAGGGGTCTACCAAGAGACCCAGTACCTC.

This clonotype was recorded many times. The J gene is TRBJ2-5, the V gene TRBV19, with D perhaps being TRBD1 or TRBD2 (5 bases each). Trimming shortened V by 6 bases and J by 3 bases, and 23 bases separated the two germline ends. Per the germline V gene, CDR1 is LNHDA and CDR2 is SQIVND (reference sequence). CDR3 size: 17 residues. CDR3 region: CASSPFSGPPNEETQYF. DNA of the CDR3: TGTGCCAGTAGCCCCTTCTCGGGACCTCCCAATGAAGAGACCCAGTACTTC.

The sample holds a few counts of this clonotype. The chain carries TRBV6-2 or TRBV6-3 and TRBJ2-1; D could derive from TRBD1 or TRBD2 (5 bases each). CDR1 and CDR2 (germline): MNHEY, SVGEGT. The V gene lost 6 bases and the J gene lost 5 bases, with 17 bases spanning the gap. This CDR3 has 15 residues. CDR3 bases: TGTGCCAGCAGCTACGCCGGGACGGCAAACAATGAGCAGTTCTTC. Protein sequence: CASSYAGTANNEQFF.

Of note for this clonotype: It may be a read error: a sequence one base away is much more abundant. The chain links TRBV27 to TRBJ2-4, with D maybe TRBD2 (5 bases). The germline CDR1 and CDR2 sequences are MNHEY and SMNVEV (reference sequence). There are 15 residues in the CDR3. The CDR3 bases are TGTGCCAGCACATCGTCTAACCTAGCCAAAAACATTCAGAACTTC. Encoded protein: CASTSSNLAKNIQNF.

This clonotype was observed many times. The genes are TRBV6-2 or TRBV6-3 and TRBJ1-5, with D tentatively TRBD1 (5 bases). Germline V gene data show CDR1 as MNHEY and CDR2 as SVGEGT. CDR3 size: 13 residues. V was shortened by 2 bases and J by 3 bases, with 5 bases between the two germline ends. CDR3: CASSYGTNQPQHF. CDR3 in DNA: TGTGCCAGCAGTTACGGGACCAATCAGCCCCAGCATTTT.

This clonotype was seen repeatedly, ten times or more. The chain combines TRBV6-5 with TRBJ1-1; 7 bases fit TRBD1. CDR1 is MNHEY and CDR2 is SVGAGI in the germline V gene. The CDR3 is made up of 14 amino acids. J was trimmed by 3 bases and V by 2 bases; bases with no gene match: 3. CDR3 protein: CASSYEGADTEAFF. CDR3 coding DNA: TGTGCCAGCAGTTACGAGGGGGCGGACACTGAAGCTTTCTTT.

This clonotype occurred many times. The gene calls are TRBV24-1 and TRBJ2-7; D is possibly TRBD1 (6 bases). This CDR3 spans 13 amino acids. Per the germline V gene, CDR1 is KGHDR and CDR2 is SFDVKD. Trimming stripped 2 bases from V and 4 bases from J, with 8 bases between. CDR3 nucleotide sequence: TGTGCCACCAGTGATTCTACAGGGTACGAGCAGTACTTC. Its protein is CATSDSTGYEQYF.